Listed here is a single TCR beta chain. The sample holds other DNA sequences that translate to the same CDR3. Trimming removed 3 bases from V and 4 bases from J, with 6 bases in between. Germline CDR1 DFQATT, CDR2 SNEGSKA (reference sequence). The length of the CDR3 is 11 residues. Profiling relied on immunoSEQ multiplex PCR, and the TCRdb table lists in-frame clones only, not all of them. The sample lists about 62,000 clones, approximately 85% seen once, with roughly 10% in the top ten. Patients with a history of autoimmune disease or on systemic immunosuppression were excluded. This specimen comes from a study of OX40 agonist ivuxolimab in advanced cancers. Study-level background: Patients in dose escalation had liver, melanoma, kidney or head and neck cancers. Two patients with cutaneous melanoma and one with hepatocellular carcinoma, three in total, showed partial responses. Patients with prior anti-PD-1, anti-PD-L1 or anti-CTLA-4 therapy were eligible; about 41% had some.

The receptor was isolated from an adult with an advanced solid tumor such as melanoma, head and neck, liver or kidney cancer. J is TRBJ2-5 and V is TRBV20-1; D remains ambiguous. Sequenced material: CD4+ or CD8+ T cells sorted from blood, taken in a trial of the OX40 agonist ivuxolimab. The CDR3 loop is CSASLAETQYF. CDR3 in DNA: TGCAGTGCTAGTCTCGCAGAGACCCAGTACTTC.